A selection of T cell receptor beta chains follows, all from one sample in a study of T cell responses to AZD1222 COVID-19 vaccine. TCRdb keeps only in-frame clones here, not all; method: immunoSEQ multiplex PCR. The sample lists 150,000 to 200,000 clones; approximately 87% were seen once. This sample comprised peripheral blood, obtained 28 days after the second AZD1222 dose. The receptors were gathered from an adult who received the AZD1222 COVID-19 vaccine. Both conserved end residues are part of each CDR3. The order of the fields is clone size, D gene, V gene, J gene, CDR3 protein, CDR3 DNA. The D gene is left open where the match is weak. Size is omitted from some rows. Given values are once, few, many or a class for expanded clones.

size: NA
D: TRBD1
V: TRBV7-7
J: TRBJ2-7
CDR3: CASSLTGAGEQYF
DNA: TGTGCCAGCAGCTTAACAGGGGCAGGCGAGCAGTACTTC

size: NA
D: TRBD2
V: TRBV30
J: TRBJ2-7
CDR3: CAWSRAGAYEQYF
DNA: TGTGCCTGGAGTCGGGCGGGGGCCTACGAGCAGTACTTC

size: NA
D: TRBD2
V: TRBV11-2
J: TRBJ2-1
CDR3: CASSYLAGVPQFF
DNA: TGTGCCAGCAGCTATTTAGCGGGGGTTCCGCAGTTCTTC

size: NA
D: NA
V: TRBV14
J: TRBJ1-3
CDR3: CASSLSRERDLSWGNTIYF
DNA: TGTGCCAGCAGCCTCTCCAGAGAGAGGGATCTTTCCTGGGGAAACACCATATATTTT

size: NA
D: TRBD1
V: TRBV19
J: TRBJ1-6
CDR3: CATKPGQTNSPLHF
DNA: TGTGCCACTAAACCGGGACAGACCAATTCACCCCTCCACTTT

size: NA
D: NA
V: TRBV27
J: TRBJ2-3
CDR3: CASQPWASQRGTDTQYF
DNA: TGTGCCAGCCAACCCTGGGCCAGCCAACGGGGCACAGATACGCAGTATTTT

size: NA
D: NA
V: TRBV10-3
J: TRBJ1-5
CDR3: CAISESEYQPQHF
DNA: TGTGCCATCAGTGAGTCCGAGTATCAGCCCCAGCATTTT

size: NA
D: NA
V: TRBV5-5
J: TRBJ2-2
CDR3: CASSQRDRGWGPNTGELFF
DNA: TGTGCCAGCAGCCAAAGGGATAGGGGATGGGGACCGAACACCGGGGAGCTGTTTTTT

size: few
D: TRBD1
V: TRBV18
J: TRBJ1-2
CDR3: CASSPQDRDKGYGYTF
DNA: TGTGCCAGCTCACCCCAGGACAGGGATAAGGGCTATGGCTACACCTTC

size: once
D: TRBD2
V: TRBV7-2
J: TRBJ2-7
CDR3: CASSYGTSGAVSYEQYF
DNA: TGTGCCAGCAGCTACGGGACTAGCGGGGCAGTCTCCTACGAGCAGTACTTC

size: NA
D: NA
V: TRBV5-1
J: TRBJ1-3
CDR3: CASSLGSISRSGSGNTIYF
DNA: TGCGCCAGCAGCTTGGGTTCGATATCGCGATCGGGCTCTGGAAACACCATATATTTT

size: NA
D: NA
V: TRBV2
J: TRBJ1-6
CDR3: CASSAPTGNSPLHF
DNA: TGTGCCAGCAGTGCACCTACAGGGAATTCACCCCTCCACTTT

size: NA
D: NA
V: TRBV5-6
J: TRBJ2-1
CDR3: CASSLGSISYNEQFF
DNA: TGTGCCAGCAGCTTGGGTAGCATATCCTACAATGAGCAGTTCTTC

size: once
D: NA
V: TRBV6-5
J: TRBJ2-3
CDR3: CASSPSDTQYF
DNA: TGTGCCAGTTCCCCCTCCGATACGCAGTATTTT

size: few
D: NA
V: TRBV9
J: TRBJ1-1
CDR3: CASSVGPFMNTEAFF
DNA: TGTGCCAGCAGCGTAGGCCCCTTCATGAACACTGAAGCTTTCTTT

size: NA
D: NA
V: TRBV5-4
J: TRBJ1-2
CDR3: CASSFADRNHGYTF
DNA: TGTGCCAGCAGCTTCGCTGACAGGAACCATGGCTACACCTTC

size: few
D: NA
V: TRBV7-9
J: TRBJ2-7
CDR3: CASSTDPYSYEQYF
DNA: TGTGCCAGCAGCACCGACCCCTACTCCTACGAGCAGTACTTC

size: NA
D: NA
V: TRBV5-1
J: TRBJ2-2
CDR3: CASSLQGGTGELFF
DNA: TGCGCCAGCAGCTTGCAGGGTGGCACCGGGGAGCTGTTTTTT

size: NA
D: NA
V: TRBV7-9
J: TRBJ1-1
CDR3: CASSLNQNTEAFF
DNA: TGTGCCAGCAGCTTAAACCAGAACACTGAAGCTTTCTTT

size: NA
D: NA
V: TRBV6-4
J: TRBJ2-2
CDR3: CASSRHTNTGELFF
DNA: TGTGCCAGCAGTCGACATACGAACACCGGGGAGCTGTTTTTT

size: NA
D: NA
V: TRBV5-8
J: TRBJ2-7
CDR3: CASSGNEQYF
DNA: TGTGCCAGCAGCGGGAACGAGCAGTACTTC

size: NA
D: TRBD1
V: TRBV4-1
J: TRBJ2-1
CDR3: CASSQGTGVLIHEYNEQFF
DNA: TGCGCCAGCAGCCAGGGGACAGGGGTCCTTATCCACGAATACAATGAGCAGTTCTTC

size: NA
D: NA
V: TRBV30
J: TRBJ2-1
CDR3: CAWSVSGVNEQFF
DNA: TGTGCCTGGAGTGTGTCAGGGGTTAATGAGCAGTTCTTC

size: few
D: NA
V: TRBV12-5
J: TRBJ1-2
CDR3: CASGLGQNIYGYTF
DNA: TGTGCTAGTGGTTTGGGGCAGAATATCTATGGCTACACCTTC

size: NA
D: NA
V: TRBV7-3
J: TRBJ2-1
CDR3: CASSLTSDEQFF
DNA: TGTGCCAGCAGCTTAACGTCGGATGAGCAGTTCTTC

size: NA
D: TRBD1
V: TRBV18
J: TRBJ1-1
CDR3: CASSPLDRSNTEAFF
DNA: TGTGCCAGCTCACCACTGGACAGGTCGAACACTGAAGCTTTCTTT

size: NA
D: NA
V: TRBV7-2
J: TRBJ1-1
CDR3: CASSPTGGPNTEAFF
DNA: TGTGCCAGCAGCCCTACGGGGGGGCCTAACACTGAAGCTTTCTTT

size: NA
D: NA
V: TRBV11-2
J: TRBJ1-5
CDR3: CASSLDRAAVNQPQHF
DNA: TGTGCCAGCAGCTTAGATCGGGCGGCTGTAAATCAGCCCCAGCATTTT

size: NA
D: NA
V: TRBV4-1
J: TRBJ1-5
CDR3: CASSQGEAGRQPQHF
DNA: TGCGCCAGCAGCCAAGGAGAAGCAGGTAGGCAGCCCCAGCATTTT

size: NA
D: NA
V: TRBV7-6
J: TRBJ1-6
CDR3: CASSWSSYNSPLHF
DNA: TGTGCCAGCAGCTGGAGCTCCTATAATTCACCCCTCCACTTT

size: NA
D: TRBD1
V: TRBV18
J: TRBJ1-5
CDR3: CASSPRDRGLSGNQPQHF
DNA: TGTGCCAGCTCACCACGGGACAGGGGTCTTAGTGGCAATCAGCCCCAGCATTTT

size: NA
D: NA
V: TRBV7-9
J: TRBJ2-5
CDR3: CASSLHGLQETQYF
DNA: TGTGCCAGCAGCTTACACGGACTACAAGAGACCCAGTACTTC

size: once
D: NA
V: TRBV7-9
J: TRBJ2-7
CDR3: CASSQLQSALDEQYF
DNA: TGTGCCAGCAGTCAGCTCCAGTCGGCCCTAGACGAGCAGTACTTC

size: NA
D: NA
V: TRBV2
J: TRBJ1-5
CDR3: CAGTGRTNQPQHF
DNA: TGTGCCGGAACCGGACGGACAAATCAGCCCCAGCATTTT

size: once
D: TRBD1
V: TRBV28
J: TRBJ1-2
CDR3: CAGAGTGGAFNYGYTF
DNA: TGTGCCGGCGCCGGGACAGGGGGCGCTTTTAACTATGGCTACACCTTC

size: NA
D: NA
V: TRBV19
J: TRBJ1-6
CDR3: CASSAGLNSPLHF
DNA: TGTGCCAGTAGTGCGGGACTGAATTCACCCCTCCACTTT

size: NA
D: TRBD1
V: TRBV9
J: TRBJ2-3
CDR3: CASSVKQGTADTQYF
DNA: TGTGCCAGCAGCGTCAAACAAGGGACAGCAGATACGCAGTATTTT

size: NA
D: NA
V: TRBV30
J: TRBJ1-6
CDR3: CAWSEAGGSPLHF
DNA: TGTGCCTGGAGTGAAGCGGGAGGTTCACCCCTCCACTTT

size: NA
D: NA
V: TRBV7-8
J: TRBJ2-1
CDR3: CASSLPLRLRGSGEQFF
DNA: TGTGCCAGCAGCTTACCTCTCAGGTTGCGGGGTTCGGGTGAGCAGTTCTTC

size: NA
D: TRBD1
V: TRBV27
J: TRBJ1-5
CDR3: CASSTRQGAGNQPQHF
DNA: TGTGCCAGCAGTACCCGACAGGGGGCTGGCAATCAGCCCCAGCATTTT

size: NA
D: TRBD1
V: TRBV6-2/TRBV6-3
J: TRBJ1-5
CDR3: CASSTDRYNQPQHF
DNA: TGTGCCAGCAGCACGGACAGGTACAATCAGCCCCAGCATTTT

size: NA
D: NA
V: TRBV3-1/TRBV3-2
J: TRBJ1-1
CDR3: CASSQVGGGDTEAFF
DNA: TGTGCCAGCAGCCAAGTGGGTGGCGGGGACACTGAAGCTTTCTTT

size: NA
D: NA
V: TRBV4-1
J: TRBJ1-5
CDR3: CASSQVREAQPQHF
DNA: TGCGCCAGCAGCCAAGTGCGTGAGGCTCAGCCCCAGCATTTT

size: NA
D: NA
V: TRBV18
J: TRBJ1-2
CDR3: CASSAAREENGYTF
DNA: TGTGCCAGCTCAGCCGCCCGGGAGGAGAATGGCTACACCTTC

size: NA
D: TRBD2
V: TRBV10-3
J: TRBJ2-3
CDR3: CALLAGGKDTQYF
DNA: TGTGCCTTACTAGCGGGGGGAAAAGATACGCAGTATTTT

size: NA
D: NA
V: TRBV27
J: TRBJ2-2
CDR3: CASKPGQNTGELFF
DNA: TGTGCCAGCAAGCCCGGACAGAACACCGGGGAGCTGTTTTTT

size: NA
D: NA
V: TRBV6-5
J: TRBJ1-4
CDR3: CASSGSATNEKLFF
DNA: TGTGCCAGCAGCGGGAGTGCAACTAATGAAAAACTGTTTTTT

size: NA
D: NA
V: TRBV6-4
J: TRBJ1-1
CDR3: CASRKGRLNTEAFF
DNA: TGTGCCAGCAGAAAAGGCAGGCTGAACACTGAAGCTTTCTTT

size: once
D: NA
V: TRBV30
J: TRBJ2-7
CDR3: CAWMIRGAAMYEQYF
DNA: TGTGCCTGGATGATACGGGGGGCGGCCATGTACGAGCAGTACTTC

size: NA
D: TRBD2
V: TRBV7-3
J: TRBJ2-7
CDR3: CASSLIAGGPAYEQYF
DNA: TGTGCCAGCAGCCTAATAGCGGGGGGCCCCGCCTACGAGCAGTACTTC

size: NA
D: TRBD1
V: TRBV5-5
J: TRBJ1-1
CDR3: CASSRTGVDTEAFF
DNA: TGTGCCAGCAGCCGGACAGGGGTGGATACTGAAGCTTTCTTT

size: NA
D: NA
V: TRBV9
J: TRBJ1-1
CDR3: CASSVAGGTEHTEAFF
DNA: TGTGCCAGCAGCGTAGCGGGCGGGACTGAACACACTGAAGCTTTCTTT

size: few
D: NA
V: TRBV6-4
J: TRBJ2-2
CDR3: CASPVYAGMNPTGELFF
DNA: TGTGCCAGCCCAGTGTATGCGGGGATGAATCCCACCGGGGAGCTGTTTTTT

size: NA
D: NA
V: TRBV5-1
J: TRBJ1-4
CDR3: CASSFIGQRGEKLFF
DNA: TGCGCCAGCAGCTTCATCGGACAGCGGGGGGAAAAACTGTTTTTT

size: NA
D: TRBD1
V: TRBV5-1
J: TRBJ1-5
CDR3: CASSFGTGGQPQHF
DNA: TGCGCCAGCAGTTTCGGGACAGGGGGTCAGCCCCAGCATTTT